This note documents a single T cell receptor (beta chain) sequence. V lost 1 base and J lost 5, with 9 bases in between. Germline assignment: CDR1 SEHNR and CDR2 FQNEAQ (reference sequence). This CDR3 has 14 residues. Profiled with immunoSEQ multiplex PCR; TCRdb holds only in-frame clones, not every one. This sample yields 200,000 to 300,000 clones, of which 75% to 90% are seen a single time; around 1.8% belongs to the top ten. The data are from a study of blood T cell repertoires in COVID-19. Background on the study: Specimens from acute and convalescent COVID-19 originated in the United States, Italy and Spain.

The clonotype was recovered from a man between 25 and 39 years old with active or convalescent COVID-19. This chain joins TRBV7-9 and TRBJ1-5, with D uncertain. Material for sequencing was peripheral blood. CDR3 amino acids: CASSLGQSHQPQHF. The CDR3 nucleotides are TGTGCCAGCAGCTTAGGGCAGTCCCATCAGCCCCAGCATTTT.